These 21 T cell receptor beta chains originate from one sample sequenced in a study of blood T cell repertoires in COVID-19. The assay was immunoSEQ multiplex PCR, and TCRdb's table has in-frame clones only and misses some. The sample consists of about 190,000 clones, more than 65% of them appearing once. The sequenced sample consisted of PBMCs or T cells enriched from blood (not recorded which). All receptors derive from a woman aged 45-65 years with acute COVID-19.

J is TRBJ1-1 and V is TRBV6-1, with D possibly being TRBD1 (5 bases). V gave up 3 bases and J gave up 2 bases, with 13 bases separating them. Germline CDR1 reads MNHNS; CDR2 reads SASEGT. This CDR3 has 15 amino acids. CDR3 in amino acids: CASSDRAYLNTEAFF. CDR3 in DNA: TGTGCCAGCAGTGACAGGGCCTATCTAAACACTGAAGCTTTCTTT.

This clone was picked up one time. The J gene is TRBJ2-5, the V gene TRBV5-1, with 9 bases lining up with TRBD1. The J segment lost 3 bases and the V segment lost 7 bases, leaving 7 bases of the junction unmatched. Germline CDR1 reads SGHRS; CDR2 reads YFSETQ. The CDR3 consists of 14 residues. CDR3: CASGTGSIEETQYF. DNA of the CDR3: TGCGCCAGCGGGACAGGGAGTATTGAAGAGACCCAGTACTTC.

The chain joins TRBV28 to TRBJ1-5; no clear D gene. In germline, CDR1 is MDHEN, CDR2 SYDVKM. CDR3 length: 12 amino acids. Trimming removed 5 bases at V and 2 bases at J, with 4 bases between. Written as DNA, the CDR3 is TGTGCCAGCAGTCTCGGCAATCAGCCCCAGCATTTT. Amino acids: CASSLGNQPQHF.

V gene TRBV2 combines with J gene TRBJ2-6; TRBD1 matches at 7 bases. V shed 7 bases and J 12 bases; nucleotides not matched to a gene: 12. CDR3 size: 14 residues. Germline CDR1 is SNHLY and CDR2 is FYNNEI. CDR3 loop: CASMWDSPFSVLTF. The CDR3 region has the DNA TGTGCCAGCATGTGGGACAGCCCGTTTAGCGTCCTGACTTTC. The variable domain in full, completed from reference TRBV2 and TRBJ2-6, reads EPEVTQTPSHQVTQMGQEVILRCVPISNHLYFYWYRQILGQKVEFLVSFYNNEISEKSEIFDDQFSVERPDGSNFTLKIRSTKLEDSAMYFCASMWDSPFSVLTFGAGSRLTVL.

CDR3 in DNA: TGTGCCAGCAGCCCCCCGGTAAACAGCCTGGCCGGTAAAAAACTGTTTTTT. It translates to CASSPPVNSLAGKKLFF. The chain recombines TRBV7-9 with TRBJ1-4; D is uncertain. Per the germline V gene, CDR1 is SEHNR and CDR2 is FQNEAQ (reference sequence). This CDR3 comprises 17 residues. Trimming cost V 5 bases and J 9 bases, with 25 bases left between them. The complete variable domain, with remaining parts taken from reference TRBV7-9 and TRBJ1-4, reads DTGVSQNPRHKITKRGQNVTFRCDPISEHNRLYWYRQTLGQGPEFLTYFQNEAQLEKSRLLSDRFSAERPKGSFSTLEIQRTEQGDSAMYLCASSPPVNSLAGKKLFFGSGTQLSVL.

The V call is TRBV7-9, the J call TRBJ2-5, with D perhaps matching TRBD1 (6 bases). Looked up from germline, CDR1 is SEHNR and CDR2 is FQNEAQ (reference sequence). Trimming took 8 bases from V and 2 from J, leaving 12 bases between them. CDR3 length equals 13 residues. CDR3 residues: CASRRQEQETQYF. The CDR3, as DNA: TGTGCCAGCCGGCGACAGGAACAAGAGACCCAGTACTTC.

Remarks on this clone: At one end the junction does not follow the germline gene, possibly because of a read error. The V call is TRBV7-9, the J call TRBJ1-1; D may be TRBD1 (5 bases). Germline assignment: CDR1 SEHNR and CDR2 FQNEAQ (reference sequence). The CDR3 runs to 10 residues. CDR3 sequence: CASSLDPGGF. The DNA for the CDR3 is TGTGCCAGCAGCTTAGATCCGGGGGGTTTT.

CDR3 region: CASSERTGSADTQYF. CDR3 coding DNA: TGCGCCAGCAGCGAACGAACAGGATCCGCAGATACGCAGTATTTT. The chain has TRBV5-1 and TRBJ2-3, with D possibly being TRBD1 (5 bases). Trimming took 4 bases from V and 4 from J, leaving 16 bases between them. Germline V lookup: CDR1 SGHRS, CDR2 YFSETQ. The CDR3 contains 15 residues.

This chain joins TRBV27 and TRBJ1-2; D not resolved. With 3 bases removed from V and 5 bases from J, the gap between germline ends came to 10 bases. This CDR3 comprises 13 residues. Germline loops: CDR1 MNHEY, CDR2 SMNVEV (reference sequence). The CDR3 here is CASSFPTAYGYTF. Here the CDR3 DNA reads TGTGCCAGCAGTTTCCCCACAGCTTATGGCTACACCTTC.

This clone occurred a few times. This chain uses TRBV3-1 (or the pseudogene TRBV3-2) with TRBJ2-5; D unclear. CDR1 and CDR2 from the germline V gene are LGHDT and YNNKEL (reference sequence). The CDR3 is 16 residues long. Trimming shortened V by 4 bases and J by 0 bases, and 15 bases separated the two germline ends. Here the CDR3 reads CASSRRLTENQETQYF. The CDR3 region has the DNA TGTGCCAGCAGCCGACGACTGACGGAAAACCAAGAGACCCAGTACTTC.

The rearrangement uses TRBV5-1 and TRBJ1-1; tentative D call: TRBD1 (6 bases). Per germline, CDR1 SGHRS and CDR2 YFSETQ. This CDR3 spans 15 amino acids. Between the trimmed V and J ends, which lost 4 bases and 1 base, there was a span of 14 bases. In DNA, the CDR3 is TGCGCCAGCAGCGGGTCAGGGGTTACGAACACTGAAGCTTTCTTT. Translating gives CASSGSGVTNTEAFF.

A few counts support this clone. Other DNA sequences within the sample encode an identical CDR3. The CDR3 region has the DNA TGTGCCAGCAGTTCGGGACAGGGAAGTGGCTACACCTTC. It translates to CASSSGQGSGYTF. The chain is built from TRBV28 and TRBJ1-2; 9 nucleotides match TRBD1. CDR1 and CDR2 from the germline V gene are MDHEN and SYDVKM. V shed 4 bases, J shed 7 bases, and the junction held 4 bases outside the gene matches. This CDR3 spans 13 amino acids.

The CDR3 bases are TGTGCCAGCAGTTTATACCAGGGGCTGGCATCACCCCTCCACTTT. Translating gives CASSLYQGLASPLHF. The rearrangement uses TRBV28 and TRBJ1-6; weak D call: TRBD1 (6 bases). The CDR3 loop spans 15 amino acids. V lost 1 base, J lost 10 bases, and 14 bases lay in between. Germline V gene data show CDR1 as MDHEN and CDR2 as SYDVKM.

The V call is TRBV9, the J call TRBJ1-6, with 10 bases lining up with TRBD1. The CDR3 is 16 amino acids. The germline V gene encodes CDR1 SGDLS and CDR2 YYNGEE. The J segment lost 10 bases and the V segment lost 0 bases, leaving 7 bases of the junction unmatched. The chain's CDR3 is CASSVAGDRGESPLHF. The CDR3 coding sequence is TGTGCCAGCAGCGTAGCAGGGGACAGGGGAGAGTCACCCCTCCACTTT. The whole variable domain, remainder taken from reference TRBV9 and TRBJ1-6, is DSGVTQTPKHLITATGQRVTLRCSPRSGDLSVYWYQQSLDQGLQFLIQYYNGEERAKGNILERFSAQQFPDLHSELNLSSLELGDSALYFCASSVAGDRGESPLHFGNGTRLTVT.

The rearrangement uses TRBV10-1 and TRBJ1-1, with D possibly TRBD1 on 5 matching bases. Germline V lookup: CDR1 WNHNN, CDR2 SYGVQD (reference sequence). V gave up 5 bases and J gave up 4 bases, with 11 bases separating them. The CDR3 spans 13 residues. CDR3 sequence (DNA): TGCGCCAGCAGTCCAGGGAAACGCACTGAAGCTTTCTTT. Protein: CASSPGKRTEAFF.

This chain connects TRBV14 to TRBJ2-7, with 8 bases identical to TRBD2. Germline-derived CDR1 and CDR2 are SGHDN and FVKESK. The CDR3 length is 15 residues. V gave up 4 bases and J gave up 0 bases; unmatched junction bases: 5. CDR3 amino acids: CASSRAGATSYEQYV. As DNA, the CDR3 is TGTGCCAGCAGCCGAGCGGGGGCCACCTCCTACGAGCAGTACGTC.

The chain links TRBV7-9 to TRBJ1-1, with D possibly TRBD1 on 6 matching bases. This CDR3 has 14 amino acids. Trimming shortened V by 5 bases and J by 3 bases, and 13 bases separated the two germline ends. Germline CDR1 is SEHNR and CDR2 is FQNEAQ (reference sequence). The CDR3 DNA is TGTGCCAGCAGCCAACGGACAGCGTACACTGAAGCTTTCTTT. Translated: CASSQRTAYTEAFF.

The chain links TRBV29-1 to TRBJ2-5; 10 bases line up with TRBD2. The CDR3 has 14 amino acids. The germline V gene has CDR1 SQVTM and CDR2 ANQGSEA. V shed 7 bases and J 3 bases; nucleotides not matched to a gene: 8. CDR3 coding DNA: TGCAGCGAGGAACTAGCGGGGACTAAAGAGACCCAGTACTTC. It is translated as CSEELAGTKETQYF.

Here the CDR3 reads CASSADVRSNTEAFF. The DNA of the CDR3 is TGCGCCAGCAGCGCCGACGTCAGGTCGAACACTGAAGCTTTCTTT. The chain recombines TRBV5-1 with TRBJ1-1; D unresolved. The CDR3 spans 15 residues. The ends were cut back, 4 bases at V and 1 base at J, with 14 bases in the middle. The germline gives CDR1 SGHRS, CDR2 YFSETQ.

Only a few counts were recorded for this clone. The chain joins TRBV7-9 to TRBJ1-1; 9 bases map to TRBD1. The V gene end was trimmed by 4 bases and the J gene end by 4 bases; junction bases not matched to a gene: 13. This CDR3 region has 17 residues. Germline values: CDR1 SEHNR, CDR2 FQNEAQ (reference sequence). CDR3 sequence (DNA): TGTGCCAGCAGCTCCCCCCCTACCGGGACAGGGAGCACTGAAGCTTTCTTT. This encodes CASSSPPTGTGSTEAFF.

This clone was counted between two and nine times. The rearrangement joins TRBV14 to TRBJ2-5; 8 positions match TRBD1. Germline CDR1 is SGHDN and CDR2 is FVKESK. The CDR3 is 18 amino acids. J lost 2 bases, V lost 1 base, and 12 bases had no gene match. DNA for the CDR3: TGTGCCAGCAGCCAAGCCGGGGACAGGTCCACTACACAAGAGACCCAGTACTTC. Protein product: CASSQAGDRSTTQETQYF.